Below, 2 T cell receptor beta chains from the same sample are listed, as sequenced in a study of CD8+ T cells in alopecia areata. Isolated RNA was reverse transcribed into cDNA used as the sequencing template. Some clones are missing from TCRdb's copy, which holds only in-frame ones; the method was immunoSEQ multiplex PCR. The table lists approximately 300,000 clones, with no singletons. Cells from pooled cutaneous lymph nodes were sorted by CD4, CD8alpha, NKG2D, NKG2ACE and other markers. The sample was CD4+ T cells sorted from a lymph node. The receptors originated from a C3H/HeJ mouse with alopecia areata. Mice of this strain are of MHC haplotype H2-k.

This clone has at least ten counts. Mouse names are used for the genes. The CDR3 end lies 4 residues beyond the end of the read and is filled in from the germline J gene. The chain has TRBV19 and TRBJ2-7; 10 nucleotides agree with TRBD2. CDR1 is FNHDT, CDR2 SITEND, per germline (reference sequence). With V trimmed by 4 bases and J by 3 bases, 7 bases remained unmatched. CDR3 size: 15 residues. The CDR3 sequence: CASSPPGLGYYEQYF. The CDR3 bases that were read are TGTGCCAGCAGTCCCCCGGGACTGGGGTACTAT. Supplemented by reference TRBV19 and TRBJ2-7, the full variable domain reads GGIITQTPKFLIGQEGQKLTLKCQQNFNHDTMYWYRQDSGKGLRLIYYSITENDLQKGDLSEGYDASREKKSSFSLTVTSAQKNEMAVFLCASSPPGLGYYEQYFGPGTRLTVL.

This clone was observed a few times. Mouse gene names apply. Partial CDR3 DNA: TGTGCCAGCGGTGATGCGGGACAATACTATGCT. Translation gives CASGDAGQYYA. The whole CDR3 sequence is CASGDAGQYYAEQFF. The chain couples TRBV13-2 to TRBJ2-1; D possibly corresponds to TRBD1 (6 bases). The CDR3 extends 4 residues past the end of the read, so its final part is completed from the germline J gene. The germline V gene encodes CDR1 NNHNN and CDR2 SYGAGS (reference sequence). The CDR3 loop spans 15 amino acids. The V end was cut by 0 bases, the J end by 2 bases, with 9 bases between.